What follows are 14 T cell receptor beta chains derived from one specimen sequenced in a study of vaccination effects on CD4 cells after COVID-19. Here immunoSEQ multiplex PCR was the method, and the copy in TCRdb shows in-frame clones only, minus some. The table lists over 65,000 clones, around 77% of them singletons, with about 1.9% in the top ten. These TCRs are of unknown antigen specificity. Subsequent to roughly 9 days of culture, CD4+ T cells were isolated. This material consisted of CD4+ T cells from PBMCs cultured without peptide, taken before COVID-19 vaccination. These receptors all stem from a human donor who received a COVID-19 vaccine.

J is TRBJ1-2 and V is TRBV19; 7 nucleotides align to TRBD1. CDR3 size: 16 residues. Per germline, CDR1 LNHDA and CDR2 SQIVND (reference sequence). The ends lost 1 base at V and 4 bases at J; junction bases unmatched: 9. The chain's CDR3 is CASSIGKGPGGYGYTF. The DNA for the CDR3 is TGTGCCAGTAGTATAGGTAAAGGACCAGGGGGCTATGGCTACACCTTC.

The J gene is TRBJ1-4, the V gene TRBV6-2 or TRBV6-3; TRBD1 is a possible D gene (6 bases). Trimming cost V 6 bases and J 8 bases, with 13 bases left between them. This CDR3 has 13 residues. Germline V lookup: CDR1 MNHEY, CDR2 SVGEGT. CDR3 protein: CASSGQSLEKLFF. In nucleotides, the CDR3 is TGTGCCAGCAGCGGACAGTCCTTGGAAAAACTGTTTTTT.

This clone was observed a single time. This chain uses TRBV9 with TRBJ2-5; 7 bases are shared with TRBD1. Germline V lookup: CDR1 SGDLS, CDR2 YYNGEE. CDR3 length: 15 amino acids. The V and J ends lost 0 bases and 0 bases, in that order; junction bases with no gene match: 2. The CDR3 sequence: CASSVGRGYQETQYF. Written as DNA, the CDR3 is TGTGCCAGCAGCGTAGGCAGGGGGTACCAAGAGACCCAGTACTTC.

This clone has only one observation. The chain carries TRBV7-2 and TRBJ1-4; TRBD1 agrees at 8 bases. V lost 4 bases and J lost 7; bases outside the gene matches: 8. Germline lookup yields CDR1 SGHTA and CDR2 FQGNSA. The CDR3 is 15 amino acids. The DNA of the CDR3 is TGTGCCAGCAGCTCCCAGGGGGCGTTCGGTGAAAAACTGTTTTTT. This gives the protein CASSSQGAFGEKLFF.

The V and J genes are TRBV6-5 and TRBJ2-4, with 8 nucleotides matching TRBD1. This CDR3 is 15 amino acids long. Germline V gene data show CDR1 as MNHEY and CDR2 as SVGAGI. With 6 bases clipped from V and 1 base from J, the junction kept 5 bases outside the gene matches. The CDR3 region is CASSLDRDAKNIQYF. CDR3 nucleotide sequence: TGTGCCAGCAGCCTGGACAGGGATGCCAAAAACATTCAGTACTTC.

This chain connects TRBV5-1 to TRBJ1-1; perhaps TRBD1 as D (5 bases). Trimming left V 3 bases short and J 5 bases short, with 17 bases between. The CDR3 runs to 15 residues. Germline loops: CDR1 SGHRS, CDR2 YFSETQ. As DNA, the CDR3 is TGCGCCAGCAGCTCGGTAGGGGTTGGCGGGACTGAAGCTTTCTTT. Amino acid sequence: CASSSVGVGGTEAFF.

The CDR3 nucleotides read TGTGCCTGGAGTGTCGGAGGGGCCGCGAACACTGAAGCTTTCTTT. Translating gives CAWSVGGAANTEAFF. The chain uses TRBV30 and TRBJ1-1; D might be TRBD1 (5 bases). V was pared by 0 bases and J by 1 base, with 12 bases between. Germline V gene lookup returns CDR1 GTSNPN and CDR2 SVGIG (reference sequence). CDR3 size: 15 residues.

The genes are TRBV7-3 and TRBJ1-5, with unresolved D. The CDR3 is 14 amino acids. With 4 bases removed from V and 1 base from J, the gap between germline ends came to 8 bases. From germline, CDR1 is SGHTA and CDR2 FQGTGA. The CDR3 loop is CASSSGGSNQPQHF. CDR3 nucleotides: TGTGCCAGCAGCTCGGGAGGAAGCAATCAGCCCCAGCATTTT.

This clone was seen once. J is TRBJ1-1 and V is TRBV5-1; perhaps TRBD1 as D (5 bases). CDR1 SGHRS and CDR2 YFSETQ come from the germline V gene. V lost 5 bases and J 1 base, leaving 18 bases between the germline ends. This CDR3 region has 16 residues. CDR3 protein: CASRLGGGTGNTEAFF. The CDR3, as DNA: TGCGCCAGCAGGCTAGGCGGGGGTACAGGGAACACTGAAGCTTTCTTT.

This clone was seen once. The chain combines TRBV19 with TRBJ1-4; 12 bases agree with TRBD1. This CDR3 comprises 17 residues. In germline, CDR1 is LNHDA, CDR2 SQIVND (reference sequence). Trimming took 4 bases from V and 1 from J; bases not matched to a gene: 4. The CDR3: CASSTRDRGRTNEKLFF. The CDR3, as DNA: TGTGCCAGTAGTACTCGGGACAGGGGGCGAACTAATGAAAAACTGTTTTTT.

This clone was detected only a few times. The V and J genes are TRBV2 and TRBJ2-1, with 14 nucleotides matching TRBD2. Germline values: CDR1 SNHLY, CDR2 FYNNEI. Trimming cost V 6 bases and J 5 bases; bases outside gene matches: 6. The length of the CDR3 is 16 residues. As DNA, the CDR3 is TGTGCCAGCAGGAGGTTGGGACTAGCGGGGGACAATGAGCAGTTCTTC. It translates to CASRRLGLAGDNEQFF.

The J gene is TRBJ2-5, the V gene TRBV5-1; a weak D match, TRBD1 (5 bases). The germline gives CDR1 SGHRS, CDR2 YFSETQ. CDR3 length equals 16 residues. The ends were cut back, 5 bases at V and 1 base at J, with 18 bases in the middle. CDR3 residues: CASRIGAGPSQETQYF. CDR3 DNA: TGCGCCAGCAGGATAGGGGCAGGGCCCTCCCAAGAGACCCAGTACTTC.

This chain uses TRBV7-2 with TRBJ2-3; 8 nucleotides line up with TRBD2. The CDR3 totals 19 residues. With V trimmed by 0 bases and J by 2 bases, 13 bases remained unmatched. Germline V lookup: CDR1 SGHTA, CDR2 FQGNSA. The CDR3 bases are TGTGCCAGCAGCTTAGCGTACCTGGCGACGGGGGGGGACACAGATACGCAGTATTTT. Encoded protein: CASSLAYLATGGDTDTQYF.

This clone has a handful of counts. The CDR3 region has the DNA TGTGCCAGCAGTTCACAGGCCAAATACGAGCAGTACGTC. It is translated as CASSSQAKYEQYV. The chain carries TRBV6-2 or TRBV6-3 and TRBJ2-7, with D perhaps TRBD1 (5 bases). The CDR3 spans 13 residues. Between the trimmed V and J ends, which lost 4 bases and 4 bases, there was a span of 11 bases. Looked up from germline, CDR1 is MNHEY and CDR2 is SVGEGT.